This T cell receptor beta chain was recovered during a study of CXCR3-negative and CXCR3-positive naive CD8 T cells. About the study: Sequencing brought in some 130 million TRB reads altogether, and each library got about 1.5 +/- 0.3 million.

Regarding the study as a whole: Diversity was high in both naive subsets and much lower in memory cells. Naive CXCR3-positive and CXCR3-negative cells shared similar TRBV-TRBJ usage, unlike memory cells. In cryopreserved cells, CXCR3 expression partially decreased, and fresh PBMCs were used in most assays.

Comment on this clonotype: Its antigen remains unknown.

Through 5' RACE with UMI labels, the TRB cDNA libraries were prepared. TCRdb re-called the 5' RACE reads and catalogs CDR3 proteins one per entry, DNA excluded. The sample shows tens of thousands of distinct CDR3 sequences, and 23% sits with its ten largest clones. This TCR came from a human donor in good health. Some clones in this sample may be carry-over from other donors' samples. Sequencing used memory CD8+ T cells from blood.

CDR3 loop: CSVEGSDSNQPQHF. The rearrangement uses TRBV29-1 and TRBJ1-5. This CDR3 spans 14 amino acids. Germline V gives CDR1 SQVTM, CDR2 ANQGSEA.